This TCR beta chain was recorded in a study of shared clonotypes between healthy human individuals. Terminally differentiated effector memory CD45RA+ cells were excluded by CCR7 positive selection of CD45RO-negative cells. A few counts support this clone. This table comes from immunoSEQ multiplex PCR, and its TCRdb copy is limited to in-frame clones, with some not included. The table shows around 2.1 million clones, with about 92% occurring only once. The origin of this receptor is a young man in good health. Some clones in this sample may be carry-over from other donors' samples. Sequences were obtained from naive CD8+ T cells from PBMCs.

CDR3 in DNA: TGTGCCACTTCGAGCAGGTACAATCAGCCCCAGCATTTT. Residues: CATSSRYNQPQHF. The chain couples TRBV19 to TRBJ1-5; D gene unclear. Looked up from germline, CDR1 is LNHDA and CDR2 is SQIVND (reference sequence). The germline V and J ends were trimmed by 10 bases and 3 bases, with 13 bases remaining between them. This CDR3 region has 13 residues.